This TCR beta chain stems from a study of blood T cells in healthy people across ages. Alongside a J-beta primer mix, a sample-barcoded 5' primer served in a second PCR lasting roughly 6 to 12 cycles. Each cDNA molecule was tagged by a template-switch adaptor with 12 random nucleotides. A single record per CDR3 protein comes from TCRdb applying MiXCR to the 5' RACE reads. The table shows 350,000 to 450,000 distinct CDR3 sequences, with about 49% occurring only once. Germline assignment: CDR1 MNHEY and CDR2 SMNVEV (reference sequence). The CDR3 runs to 15 residues. Approximately 10 milliliters was the volume of peripheral blood drawn from each donor. Total RNA was extracted at no less than 5 micrograms per sample. Concerning this clonotype: Sequence at one end of the junction differs from germline and may be a read error.

Sequencing input: blood. This clonotype was obtained from a man aged 60 to 69 in good health. The chain links TRBV27 to TRBJ2-7; 7 positions agree with TRBD2. Here the CDR3 reads CASSGAGRSRYELYF. CDR3 in DNA: TGTGCCAGCAGTGGAGCGGGACGCAGCCGCTACGAGCTGTACTTC.